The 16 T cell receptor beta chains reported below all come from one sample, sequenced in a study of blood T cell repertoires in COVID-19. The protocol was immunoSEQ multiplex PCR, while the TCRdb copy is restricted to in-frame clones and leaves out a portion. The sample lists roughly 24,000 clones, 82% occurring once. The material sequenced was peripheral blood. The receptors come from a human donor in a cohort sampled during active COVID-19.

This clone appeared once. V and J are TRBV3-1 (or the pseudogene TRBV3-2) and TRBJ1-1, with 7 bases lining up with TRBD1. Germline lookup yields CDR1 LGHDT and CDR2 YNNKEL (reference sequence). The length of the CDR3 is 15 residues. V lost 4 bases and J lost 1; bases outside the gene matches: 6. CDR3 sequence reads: CASSLTNRGNTEAFF. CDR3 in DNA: TGTGCCAGCAGCCTTACAAACAGGGGGAACACTGAAGCTTTCTTT.

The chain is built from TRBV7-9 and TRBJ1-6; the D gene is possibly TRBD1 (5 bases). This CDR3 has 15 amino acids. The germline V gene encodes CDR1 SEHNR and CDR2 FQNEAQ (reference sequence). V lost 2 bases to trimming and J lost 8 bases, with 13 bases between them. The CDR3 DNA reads TGTGCCAGCAGCTTAAGGCAGGGTGTCGATTCACCCCTCCACTTT. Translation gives CASSLRQGVDSPLHF.

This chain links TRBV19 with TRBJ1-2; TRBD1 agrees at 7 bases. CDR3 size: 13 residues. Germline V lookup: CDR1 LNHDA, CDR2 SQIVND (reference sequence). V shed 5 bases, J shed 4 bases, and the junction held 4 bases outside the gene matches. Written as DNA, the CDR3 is TGTGCCAGTAGTCCAGACAGGGCCTATGGCTACACCTTC. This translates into CASSPDRAYGYTF.

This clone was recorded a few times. The DNA for the CDR3 is TGCGCCAGCAGTCAATCCGGTCCGCAAGGGAGTTCTGGGGCCAACGTCCTGACTTTC. Its translation: CASSQSGPQGSSGANVLTF. The chain employs TRBV23-1 and TRBJ2-6; TRBD2 might be the D (5 bases). TRBV23-1 is an open reading frame whose function is uncertain. V shed 0 bases and J shed 1 base, with 16 bases lying between them. This CDR3 is built from 19 residues.

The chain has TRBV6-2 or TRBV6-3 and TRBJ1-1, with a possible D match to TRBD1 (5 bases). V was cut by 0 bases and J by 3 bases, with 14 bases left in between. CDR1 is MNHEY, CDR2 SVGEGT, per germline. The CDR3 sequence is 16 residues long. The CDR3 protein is CASSYSQGWRDTEAFF. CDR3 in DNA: TGTGCCAGCAGTTACTCTCAGGGATGGAGGGACACTGAAGCTTTCTTT.

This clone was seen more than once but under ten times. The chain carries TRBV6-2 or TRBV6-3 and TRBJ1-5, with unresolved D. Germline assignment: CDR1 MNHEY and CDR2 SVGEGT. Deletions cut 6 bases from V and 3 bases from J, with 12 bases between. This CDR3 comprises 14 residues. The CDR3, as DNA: TGTGCCAGCAGCGACGGAGGCCCCAATCAGCCCCAGCATTTT. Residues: CASSDGGPNQPQHF.

CDR3: CASSQNRGGGGTYEQYF. The CDR3 nucleotides read TGCGCCAGCAGCCAAAACAGGGGTGGAGGGGGAACCTACGAGCAGTACTTC. The chain recombines TRBV4-1 with TRBJ2-7, with D maybe TRBD1 (7 bases). Trimming pared 2 bases from V and 2 bases from J, leaving 19 bases between. This CDR3 region has 17 residues. Per the germline V gene, CDR1 is MGHRA and CDR2 is YSYEKL.

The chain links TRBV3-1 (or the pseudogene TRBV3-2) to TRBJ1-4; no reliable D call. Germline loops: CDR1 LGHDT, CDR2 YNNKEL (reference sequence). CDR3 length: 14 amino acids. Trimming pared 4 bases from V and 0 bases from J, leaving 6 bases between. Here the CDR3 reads CASSLSTTNEKLFF. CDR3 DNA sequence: TGTGCCAGCAGCCTTTCCACAACTAATGAAAAACTGTTTTTT.

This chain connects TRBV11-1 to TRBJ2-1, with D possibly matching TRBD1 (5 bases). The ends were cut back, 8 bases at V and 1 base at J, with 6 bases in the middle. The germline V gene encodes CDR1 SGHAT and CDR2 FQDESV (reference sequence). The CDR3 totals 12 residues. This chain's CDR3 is CASGASYNEQFF. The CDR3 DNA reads TGTGCCAGCGGGGCGTCCTACAATGAGCAGTTCTTC.

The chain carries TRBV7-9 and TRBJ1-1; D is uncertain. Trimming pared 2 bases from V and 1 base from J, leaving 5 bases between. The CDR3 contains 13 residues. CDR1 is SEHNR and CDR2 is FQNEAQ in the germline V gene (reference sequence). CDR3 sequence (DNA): TGTGCCAGCAGCTTAAACAAGAACACTGAAGCTTTCTTT. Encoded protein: CASSLNKNTEAFF.

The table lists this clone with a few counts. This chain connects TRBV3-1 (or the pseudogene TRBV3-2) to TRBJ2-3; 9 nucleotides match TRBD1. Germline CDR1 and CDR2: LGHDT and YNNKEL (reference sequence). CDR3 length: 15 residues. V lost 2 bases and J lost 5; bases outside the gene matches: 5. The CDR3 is CASSQIGTGLDTQYF. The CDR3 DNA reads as TGTGCCAGCAGCCAAATCGGGACAGGGTTAGATACGCAGTATTTT.

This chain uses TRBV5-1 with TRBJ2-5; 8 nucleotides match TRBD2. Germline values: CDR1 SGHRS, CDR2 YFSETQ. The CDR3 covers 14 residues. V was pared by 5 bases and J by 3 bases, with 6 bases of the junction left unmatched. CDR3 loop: CASSSPGGEETQYF. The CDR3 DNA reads TGCGCCAGCAGTTCGCCCGGGGGGGAAGAGACCCAGTACTTC.

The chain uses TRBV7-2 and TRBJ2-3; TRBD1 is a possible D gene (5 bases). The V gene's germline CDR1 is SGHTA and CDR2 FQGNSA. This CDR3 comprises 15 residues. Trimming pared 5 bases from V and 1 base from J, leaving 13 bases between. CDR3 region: CASSLRKGGTDTQYF. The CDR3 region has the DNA TGTGCCAGCAGCCTGAGGAAAGGGGGCACAGATACGCAGTATTTT. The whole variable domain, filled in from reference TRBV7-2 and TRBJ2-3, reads GAGVSQSPSNKVTEKGKDVELRCDPISGHTALYWYRQSLGQGLEFLIYFQGNSAPDKSGLPSDRFSAERTGGSVSTLTIQRTQQEDSAVYLCASSLRKGGTDTQYFGPGTRLTVL.

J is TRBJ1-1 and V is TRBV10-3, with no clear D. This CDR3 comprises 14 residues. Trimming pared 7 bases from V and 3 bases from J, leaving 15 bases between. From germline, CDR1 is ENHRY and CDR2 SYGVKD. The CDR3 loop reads CAITPREGYTEAFF. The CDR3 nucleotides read TGTGCCATCACCCCCCGGGAGGGTTACACTGAAGCTTTCTTT.

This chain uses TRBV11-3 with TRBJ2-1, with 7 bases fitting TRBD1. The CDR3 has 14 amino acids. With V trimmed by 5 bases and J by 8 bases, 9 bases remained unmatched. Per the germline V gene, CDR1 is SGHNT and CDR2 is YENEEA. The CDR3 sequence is CASSQRPQGDEQFF. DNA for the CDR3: TGTGCCAGCAGCCAACGCCCCCAGGGGGATGAGCAGTTCTTC.

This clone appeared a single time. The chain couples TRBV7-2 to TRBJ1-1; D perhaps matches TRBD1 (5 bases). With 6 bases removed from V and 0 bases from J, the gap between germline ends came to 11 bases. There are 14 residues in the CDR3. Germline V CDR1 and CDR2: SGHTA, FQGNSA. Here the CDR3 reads CASRGGNMNTEAFF. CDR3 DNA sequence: TGTGCCAGCAGGGGGGGTAACATGAACACTGAAGCTTTCTTT. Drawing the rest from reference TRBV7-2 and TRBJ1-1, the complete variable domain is GAGVSQSPSNKVTEKGKDVELRCDPISGHTALYWYRQSLGQGLEFLIYFQGNSAPDKSGLPSDRFSAERTGGSVSTLTIQRTQQEDSAVYLCASRGGNMNTEAFFGQGTRLTVV.